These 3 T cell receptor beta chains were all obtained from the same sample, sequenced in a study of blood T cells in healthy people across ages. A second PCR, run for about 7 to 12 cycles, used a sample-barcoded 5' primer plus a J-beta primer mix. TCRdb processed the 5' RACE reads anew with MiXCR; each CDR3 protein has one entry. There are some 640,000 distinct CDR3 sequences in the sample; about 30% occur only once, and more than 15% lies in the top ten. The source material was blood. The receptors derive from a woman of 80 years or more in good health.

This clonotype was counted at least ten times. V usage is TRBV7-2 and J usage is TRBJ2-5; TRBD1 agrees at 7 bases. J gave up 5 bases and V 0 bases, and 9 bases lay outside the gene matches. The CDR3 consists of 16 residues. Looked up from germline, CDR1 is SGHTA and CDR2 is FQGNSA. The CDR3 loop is CASSLAPTGARETQYF. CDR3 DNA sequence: TGTGCCAGCAGCTTAGCGCCTACAGGGGCCCGGGAGACCCAGTACTTC.

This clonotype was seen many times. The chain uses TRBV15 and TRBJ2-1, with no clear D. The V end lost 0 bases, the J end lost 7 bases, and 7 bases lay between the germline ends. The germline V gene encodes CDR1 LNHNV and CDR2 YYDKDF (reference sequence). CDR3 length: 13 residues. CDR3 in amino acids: CATSRDLGNEQFF. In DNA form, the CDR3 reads TGTGCCACCAGCAGAGATCTGGGGAATGAGCAGTTCTTC.

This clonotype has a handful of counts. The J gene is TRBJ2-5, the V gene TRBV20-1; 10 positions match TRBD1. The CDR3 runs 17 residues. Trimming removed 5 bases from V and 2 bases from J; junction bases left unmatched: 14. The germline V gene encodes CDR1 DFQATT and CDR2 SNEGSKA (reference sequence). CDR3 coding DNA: TGCAGTGCTTCCGGGACAGGGGACGTTCGATGGCAAGAGACCCAGTACTTC. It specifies CSASGTGDVRWQETQYF.